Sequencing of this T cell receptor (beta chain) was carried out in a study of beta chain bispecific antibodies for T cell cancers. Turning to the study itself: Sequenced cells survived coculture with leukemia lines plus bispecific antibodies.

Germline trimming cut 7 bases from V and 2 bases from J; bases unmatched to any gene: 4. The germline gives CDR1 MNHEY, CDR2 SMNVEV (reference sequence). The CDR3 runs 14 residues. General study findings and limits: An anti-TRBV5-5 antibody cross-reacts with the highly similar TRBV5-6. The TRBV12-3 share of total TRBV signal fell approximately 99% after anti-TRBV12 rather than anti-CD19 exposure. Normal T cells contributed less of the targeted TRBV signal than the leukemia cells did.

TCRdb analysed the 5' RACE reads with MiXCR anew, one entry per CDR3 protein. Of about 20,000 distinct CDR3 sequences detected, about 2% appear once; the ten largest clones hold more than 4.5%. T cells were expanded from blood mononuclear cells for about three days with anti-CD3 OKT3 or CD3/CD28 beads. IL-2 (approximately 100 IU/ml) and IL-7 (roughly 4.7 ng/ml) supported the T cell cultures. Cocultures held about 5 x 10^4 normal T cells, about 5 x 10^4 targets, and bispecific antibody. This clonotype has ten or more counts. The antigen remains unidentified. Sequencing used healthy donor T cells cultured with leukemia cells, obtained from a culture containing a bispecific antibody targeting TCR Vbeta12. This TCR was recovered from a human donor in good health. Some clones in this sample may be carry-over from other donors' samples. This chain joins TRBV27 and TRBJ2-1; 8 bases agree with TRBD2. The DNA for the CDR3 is TGTGCCAGCACCCCGGGGGGGCCCTACAATGAGCAGTTCTTC. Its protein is CASTPGGPYNEQFF.